This T cell receptor beta chain derives from a study of cytomegalovirus exposure and HLA in healthy donors. 60 Vbeta and 13 Jbeta primers were used in PCR. Here immunoSEQ multiplex PCR was the method, and the copy in TCRdb shows in-frame clones only, minus some. The sample shows around 120,000 clones, almost 85% of them seen only once. The CDR3 extends over 15 amino acids. The V gene lost 5 bases and the J gene lost 2 bases, with 16 bases spanning the gap. Germline assignment: CDR1 ENHRY and CDR2 SYGVKD. This clone was found once. The sample comprised PBMCs. The genes are TRBV10-3 and TRBJ2-7, with D tentatively TRBD1 (5 bases). The sequence was collected from a boy aged 2 to 10 in good health and CMV-seronegative. Here the CDR3 reads CAISSTGPNAYEQYF. The CDR3, as DNA: TGTGCCATCAGTTCAACAGGTCCCAACGCCTACGAGCAGTACTTC.